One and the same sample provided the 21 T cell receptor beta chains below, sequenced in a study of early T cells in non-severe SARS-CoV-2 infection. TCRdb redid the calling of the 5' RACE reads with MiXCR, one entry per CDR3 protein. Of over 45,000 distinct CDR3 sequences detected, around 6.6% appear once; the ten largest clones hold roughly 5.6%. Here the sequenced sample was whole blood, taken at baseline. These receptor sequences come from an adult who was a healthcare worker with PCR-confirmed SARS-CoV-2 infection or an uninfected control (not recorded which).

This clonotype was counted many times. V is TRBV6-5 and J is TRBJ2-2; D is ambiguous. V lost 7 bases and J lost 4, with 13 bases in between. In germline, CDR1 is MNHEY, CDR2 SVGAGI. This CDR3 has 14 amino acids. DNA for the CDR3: TGTGCCAGCACTGGGGTCGAGCCCACCGGGGAGCTGTTTTTT. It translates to CASTGVEPTGELFF.

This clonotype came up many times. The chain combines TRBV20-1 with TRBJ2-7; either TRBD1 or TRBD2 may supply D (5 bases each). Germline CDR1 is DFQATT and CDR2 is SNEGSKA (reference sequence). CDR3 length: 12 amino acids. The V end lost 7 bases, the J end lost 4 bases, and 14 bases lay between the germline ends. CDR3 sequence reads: CSGGSGIYEQYF. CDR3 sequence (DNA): TGCAGTGGGGGGTCAGGGATTTACGAGCAGTACTTC.

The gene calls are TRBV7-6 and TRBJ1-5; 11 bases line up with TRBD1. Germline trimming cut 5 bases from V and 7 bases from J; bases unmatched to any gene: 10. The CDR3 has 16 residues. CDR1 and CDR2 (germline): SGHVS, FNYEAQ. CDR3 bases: TGTGCCAGCAGCCCCGCTTTGGGACAGGGGGGGCAGCCCCAGCATTTT. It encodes CASSPALGQGGQPQHF.

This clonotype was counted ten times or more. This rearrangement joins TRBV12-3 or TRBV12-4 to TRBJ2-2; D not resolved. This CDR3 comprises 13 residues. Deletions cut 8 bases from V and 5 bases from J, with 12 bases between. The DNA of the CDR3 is TGTGCCAGCGGCCAGACTTCTACCGGGGAGCTGTTTTTT. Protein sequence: CASGQTSTGELFF.

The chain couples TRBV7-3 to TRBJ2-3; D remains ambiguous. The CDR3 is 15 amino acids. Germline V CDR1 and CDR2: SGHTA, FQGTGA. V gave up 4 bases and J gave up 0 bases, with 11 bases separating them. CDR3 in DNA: TGTGCCAGCAGCTCAGGCCCGTATAGCACAGATACGCAGTATTTT. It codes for CASSSGPYSTDTQYF.

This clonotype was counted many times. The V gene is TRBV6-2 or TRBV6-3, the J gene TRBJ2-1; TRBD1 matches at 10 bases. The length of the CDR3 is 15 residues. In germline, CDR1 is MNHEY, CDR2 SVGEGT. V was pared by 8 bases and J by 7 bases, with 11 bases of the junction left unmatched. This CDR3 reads CASFETGGALNEQFF. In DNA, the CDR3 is TGTGCCAGCTTTGAGACAGGGGGCGCCTTGAATGAGCAGTTCTTC.

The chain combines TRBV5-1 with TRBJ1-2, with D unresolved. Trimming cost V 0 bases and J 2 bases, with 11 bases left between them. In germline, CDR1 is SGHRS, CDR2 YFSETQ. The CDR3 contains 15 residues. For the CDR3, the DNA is TGCGCCAGCAGCTTGGATGCCGCTGCCAACTATGGCTACACCTTC. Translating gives CASSLDAAANYGYTF.

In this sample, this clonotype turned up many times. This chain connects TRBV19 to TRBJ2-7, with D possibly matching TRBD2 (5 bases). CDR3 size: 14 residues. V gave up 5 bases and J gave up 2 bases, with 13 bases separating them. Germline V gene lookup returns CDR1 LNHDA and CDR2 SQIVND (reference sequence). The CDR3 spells CASSRESGTYEQYF. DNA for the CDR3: TGTGCCAGTAGTCGCGAATCGGGGACCTACGAGCAGTACTTC.

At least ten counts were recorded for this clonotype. The DNA of the CDR3 is TGCAGTGCTATTACTAGAATCTCCTACGAGCAGTACTTC. This translates into CSAITRISYEQYF. The chain combines TRBV20-1 with TRBJ2-7, with D perhaps matching TRBD2 (5 bases). Germline CDR1 DFQATT, CDR2 SNEGSKA (reference sequence). The V end lost 4 bases, the J end lost 0 bases, and 10 bases lay between the germline ends. The CDR3 sequence is 13 residues long.

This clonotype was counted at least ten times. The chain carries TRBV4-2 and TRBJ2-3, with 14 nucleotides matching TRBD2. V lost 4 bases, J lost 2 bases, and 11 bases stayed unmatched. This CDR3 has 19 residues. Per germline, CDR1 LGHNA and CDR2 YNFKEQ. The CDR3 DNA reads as TGTGCCAGCAGCCCCCAGAGGGGGGGACTAGCGGGGGCCACAGATACGCAGTATTTT. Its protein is CASSPQRGGLAGATDTQYF.

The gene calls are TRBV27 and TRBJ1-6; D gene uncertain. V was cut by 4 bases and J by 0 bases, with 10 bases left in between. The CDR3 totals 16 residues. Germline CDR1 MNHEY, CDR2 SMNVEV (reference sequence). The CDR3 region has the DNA TGTGCCAGCAGTTACCTACAGAGCTCCTATAATTCACCCCTCCACTTT. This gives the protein CASSYLQSSYNSPLHF.

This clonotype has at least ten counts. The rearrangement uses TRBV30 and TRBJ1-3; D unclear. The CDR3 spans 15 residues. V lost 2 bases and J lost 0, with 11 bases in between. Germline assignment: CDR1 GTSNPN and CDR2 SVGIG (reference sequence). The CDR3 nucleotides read TGTGCCTGGAGTTTCGGCGGGAGCTCTGGAAACACCATATATTTT. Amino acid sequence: CAWSFGGSSGNTIYF.

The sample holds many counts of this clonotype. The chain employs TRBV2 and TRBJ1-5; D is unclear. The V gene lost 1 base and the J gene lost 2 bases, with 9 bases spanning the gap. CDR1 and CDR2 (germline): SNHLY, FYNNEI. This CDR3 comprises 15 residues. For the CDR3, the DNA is TGTGCCAGCAGTGAAGAACAGATACGCAATCAGCCCCAGCATTTT. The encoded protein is CASSEEQIRNQPQHF.

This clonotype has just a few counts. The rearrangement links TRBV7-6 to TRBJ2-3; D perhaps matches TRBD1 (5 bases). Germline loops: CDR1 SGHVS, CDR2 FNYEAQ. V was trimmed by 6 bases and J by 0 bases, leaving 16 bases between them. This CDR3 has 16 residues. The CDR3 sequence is CASSRQFGPSTDTQYF. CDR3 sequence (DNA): TGTGCCAGCAGTCGACAGTTCGGTCCTAGCACAGATACGCAGTATTTT.

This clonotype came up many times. The CDR3 DNA reads as TGCAGTGCTAGCCTCCTGGGCAGGGACCAGCATTTT. It specifies CSASLLGRDQHF. V gene TRBV20-1 combines with J gene TRBJ1-5; TRBD1 might be the D (5 bases). Trimming removed 3 bases at V and 12 bases at J, with 15 bases between. The V gene's germline CDR1 is DFQATT and CDR2 SNEGSKA (reference sequence). The CDR3 contains 12 residues.

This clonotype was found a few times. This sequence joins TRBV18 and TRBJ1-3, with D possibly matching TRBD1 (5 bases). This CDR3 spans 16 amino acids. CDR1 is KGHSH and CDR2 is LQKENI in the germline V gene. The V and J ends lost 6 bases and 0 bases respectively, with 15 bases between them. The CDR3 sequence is CASSLSQGNSGNTIYF. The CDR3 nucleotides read TGTGCCAGCTCCCTATCGCAGGGTAACTCTGGAAACACCATATATTTT.

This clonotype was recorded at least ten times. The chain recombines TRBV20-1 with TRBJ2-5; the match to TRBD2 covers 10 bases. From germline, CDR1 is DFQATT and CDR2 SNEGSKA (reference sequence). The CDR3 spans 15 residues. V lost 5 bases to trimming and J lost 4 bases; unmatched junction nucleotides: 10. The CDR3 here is CSARRASGGVETQYF. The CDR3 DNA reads TGCAGTGCTCGCCGGGCTAGCGGGGGAGTAGAGACCCAGTACTTC.

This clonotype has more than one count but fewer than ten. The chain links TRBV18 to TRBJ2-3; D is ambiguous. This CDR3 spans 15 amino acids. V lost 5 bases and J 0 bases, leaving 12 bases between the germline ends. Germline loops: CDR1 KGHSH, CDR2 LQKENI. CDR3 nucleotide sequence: TGTGCCAGCTCAATCTCAGTAACTAGCACAGATACGCAGTATTTT. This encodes CASSISVTSTDTQYF.

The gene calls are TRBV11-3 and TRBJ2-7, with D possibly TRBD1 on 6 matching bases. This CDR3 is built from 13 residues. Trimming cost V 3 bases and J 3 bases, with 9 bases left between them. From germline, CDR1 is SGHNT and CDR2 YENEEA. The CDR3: CASSFRQDYEQYF. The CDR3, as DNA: TGTGCCAGCAGCTTTCGACAGGACTACGAGCAGTACTTC.

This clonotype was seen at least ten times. Here the CDR3 DNA reads TGTGCCAGCAGCTTGGGAGGAGGGGAGCAGTACTTC. The encoded protein is CASSLGGGEQYF. This chain uses TRBV11-2 with TRBJ2-7, with D maybe TRBD2 (6 bases). Germline V gene sequence: CDR1 SGHAT, CDR2 FQNNGV. V was clipped by 3 bases and J by 7 bases, with 10 bases between them. The CDR3 covers 12 residues.

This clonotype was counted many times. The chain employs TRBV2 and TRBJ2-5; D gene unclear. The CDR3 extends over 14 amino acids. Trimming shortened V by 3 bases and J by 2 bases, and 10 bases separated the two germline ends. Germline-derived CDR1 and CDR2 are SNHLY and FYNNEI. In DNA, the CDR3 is TGTGCCAGCAGTGAGAGGTTACTACAAGAGACCCAGTACTTC. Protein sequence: CASSERLLQETQYF.